The clone carrying this TCR beta chain was seen only a few times. The record originates from a study of human T cells and chemical hapten exposure. TCRdb reprocessed the RACE reads with MiXCR, giving one entry per CDR3 protein. The sample records approximately 79,000 distinct CDR3 sequences, roughly 8.6% being singletons. V lost 8 bases to trimming and J lost 0 bases; unmatched junction nucleotides: 8. The CDR3 runs 15 residues. Time point specified: healthy volunteer bleed at 6 weeks. Unfractionated whole blood yielded total RNA. V gene TRBV12-3 or TRBV12-4 combines with J gene TRBJ2-3; 7 bases fit TRBD2. The TCR was taken from a male donor in good health. Some clones in this sample may be carry-over from other donors' samples. The sample was whole blood. Written as DNA, the CDR3 is TGTGCCAGCCGCGTTGGAGCGGGGAGCACAGATACGCAGTATTTT. Residues: CASRVGAGSTDTQYF.